A single TCR beta chain is shown here with its context. Its target is unknown. Each library started from roughly 16 ng of total RNA using the QIAseq Immune Repertoire TCR panel. TCRdb analysed the reads with MiXCR anew, one entry per CDR3 protein. The sample consists of about 1,700 distinct CDR3 sequences, about 6.8% of them appearing once. The record originates from a study of circulating CD8 cells and anti-PD-1 response in melanoma. In the study overall: About 55% of the 13 melanoma patients received first-line anti-PD-1 therapy. Regarding the study as a whole: DNEG was most diverse; TIGIT repertoires were least diverse. Under 8% of TRB clonotypes were shared between subsets at M1. Most experiments lacked replicates.

From live CD3+CD8+TCRalphabeta+ cells, four PD-1 and/or TIGIT subsets were sorted. With 5 bases removed from V and 3 bases from J, the gap between germline ends came to 17 bases. This CDR3 is 15 amino acids long. CDR1 and CDR2 (germline): LNHDA, SQIVND (reference sequence). Sequencing was performed on CD8+ T cells from PBMCs, taken at baseline or after one month of anti-PD-1 therapy (not recorded which). The V and J genes are TRBV19 and TRBJ2-7; D perhaps matches TRBD2 (6 bases). The clonotype was recovered from a human donor with melanoma. The CDR3 spells CASSDRISGRYEQYF. The CDR3 DNA follows: TGTGCCAGTAGTGATCGGATTAGCGGCCGCTACGAGCAGTACTTC.